This T cell receptor beta chain was recorded in a study of T-cell reconstitution after alpha-beta-depleted transplantation in children. Unique molecular identifiers were incorporated during preparation of the TCRbeta library. One entry per CDR3 protein results from TCRdb running MiXCR on the PCR reads. The sample has some 600,000 distinct CDR3 sequences, approximately 17% seen once. This clonotype was found many times. The junction had 10 bases not matched to a gene; V was cut back by 4 bases and J by 5 bases. The length of the CDR3 is 14 residues. CDR1 DFQATT and CDR2 SNEGSKA come from the germline V gene (reference sequence).

Specimen: PBMCs from the stem cell graft donor, collected from the stem cell graft. The origin of this receptor is a human donor who donated a stem cell graft to a child with acute myeloid leukemia. This rearrangement joins TRBV20-1 to TRBJ1-1; 7 positions match TRBD1. CDR3 loop: CSAKGRAGGTEAFF. In nucleotides, the CDR3 is TGCAGTGCTAAAGGGAGGGCAGGGGGGACTGAAGCTTTCTTT.